This TCR beta chain is from a study of Graves' ophthalmopathy and Graves' hyperthyroidism. Scientists amplified the TCR beta CDR3 regions from RNA transcripts. HTBI primers served in a first-round RT-PCR, which a second-round multiplex PCR followed. TCRdb re-analysed the multiplex PCR reads in MiXCR, keeping a single row per CDR3 protein. The sample lists about 170,000 distinct CDR3 sequences, under 40% occurring once. The V gene lost 6 bases and the J gene lost 0 bases, with 9 bases spanning the gap. The CDR3 covers 15 residues. Sequencing was done on a sample of peripheral blood. The source is a woman between 35 and 50 years old with Graves' ophthalmopathy. The chain is built from TRBV12-3 or TRBV12-4 and TRBJ2-6, with D unresolved. The CDR3 bases are TGTGCCAGCAGCTCAGCTGGCTCTGGGGCCAACGTCCTGACTTTC. Translating it yields CASSSAGSGANVLTF.